The clone carrying this TCR beta chain was seen more than once but under ten times. Its antigen is currently unknown. These data originate in a study of vaccination and CD4 T cells after COVID-19. Study-level background: Post-COVID draws followed diagnosis by a median roughly 99 days (range 35 to 161). Cultures acting as controls obtained a CEFX pool, an HIV-1 Nef pool, or no peptide.

Sequencing of DNA taken from cultured CD4+ T cells relied on the Oncomine TCR Beta short-read assay. TCRdb reprocessed the PCR reads via MiXCR and lists one record per CDR3 protein. This table has approximately 15,000 distinct CDR3 sequences, around 50% appearing once. Treatment here: roughly nine-day PBMC culture with coronavirus spike peptide pools or control peptides (ViraFEST assay). Peptide pool stimulation in ViraFEST expanded antigen-specific T cells, whose TCRs were then sequenced. Scientists separated out CD4+ T cells through negative selection following 10 days in culture. Germline-derived CDR1 and CDR2 are SEHNR and FQNEAQ (reference sequence). After removal of 2 bases from V and 7 bases from J, the junction contained 6 bases not matched to a gene. The CDR3 runs to 14 residues.

What was sequenced was CD4+ T cells from blood, cultured in vitro. V usage is TRBV7-9 and J usage is TRBJ1-1; 8 bases agree with TRBD1. The TCR was taken from a human donor who had recovered from COVID-19. The CDR3 spells CASSLSQGDIEAFF. The CDR3 region has the DNA TGTGCCAGCAGCTTATCACAGGGGGATATTGAAGCTTTCTTT.